The T cell receptor (beta chain) under discussion was sequenced for a study of human T cells and chemical hapten exposure. Described treatment: therapeutic diphenylcyclopropenone sensitization with weekly scalp DPC. V gave up 0 bases and J gave up 2 bases, with 11 bases separating them. The length of the CDR3 is 15 residues. The germline gives CDR1 LGHDT, CDR2 YNNKEL (reference sequence). Each cDNA molecule in the library carried unique molecular identifiers. A single record per CDR3 protein comes from TCRdb applying MiXCR to the reads. Of about 2,600 distinct CDR3 sequences in the sample, 40% to 55% were seen once.

The rearrangement uses TRBV3-1 and TRBJ2-7; D possibly uses TRBD1 or TRBD2 (6 bases each). Here the sequenced sample was whole blood, taken before DPC sensitization or 2, 6, or about 24 weeks after (not recorded which). The clonotype originates from an adult with alopecia areata. Some clones in this sample may be carry-over from other donors' samples. This table probably holds off-target reads from a library built for another chain. DNA for the CDR3: TGTGCCAGCAGCCAAGAAAGACGGGGGCCCTACGAGCAGTACTTC. It codes for CASSQERRGPYEQYF.